These 28 T cell receptor beta chains were sequenced from one sample in a study of response to subunit inactivated influenza vaccine. A single record per CDR3 protein comes from TCRdb applying MiXCR to the RT-PCR reads. The table lists some 500,000 distinct CDR3 sequences, around 25% of them singletons. This sample comprised CD4+ T cells sorted from PBMCs, obtained roughly 5 days after vaccination. Receptors originate from a man aged 45-65 years who received an inactivated influenza vaccine.

The chain uses TRBV2 and TRBJ2-7, with TRBD1 matching 8 bases. This CDR3 comprises 15 residues. The J segment lost 2 bases and the V segment lost 4 bases, leaving 7 bases of the junction unmatched. Germline loops: CDR1 SNHLY, CDR2 FYNNEI. Here the CDR3 DNA reads TGTGCCAGCAGTGGACGACAGGGGTATACCTACGAGCAGTACTTC. This encodes CASSGRQGYTYEQYF.

The V and J genes are TRBV12-3 or TRBV12-4 and TRBJ2-5; D call uncertain. Between the trimmed V and J ends, which lost 4 bases and 4 bases, there was a span of 7 bases. The length of the CDR3 is 12 residues. CDR3: CASSSSPETQYF. The CDR3 region has the DNA TGTGCCAGCAGTTCTTCCCCAGAGACCCAGTACTTC.

The gene calls are TRBV10-3 and TRBJ2-5; 7 bases are a match to TRBD1. The germline gives CDR1 ENHRY, CDR2 SYGVKD. The CDR3 covers 14 residues. The J segment lost 1 base and the V segment lost 3 bases, leaving 2 bases of the junction unmatched. The CDR3 region is CAISDRQGQETQYF. The CDR3 region has the DNA TGTGCCATCAGTGACCGACAGGGCCAAGAGACCCAGTACTTC.

This chain uses TRBV5-1 with TRBJ2-1; 9 bases are a match to TRBD2. V lost 0 bases to trimming and J lost 4 bases; unmatched junction nucleotides: 5. Germline V gene sequence: CDR1 SGHRS, CDR2 YFSETQ. CDR3 length equals 16 residues. The CDR3 sequence: CASSLAGSGGYNEQFF. CDR3 sequence (DNA): TGCGCCAGCAGCTTGGCCGGTAGCGGGGGATACAATGAGCAGTTCTTC.

The sample holds a few counts of this clonotype. V gene TRBV7-9 combines with J gene TRBJ2-7; D is unresolved. Germline CDR1 and CDR2: SEHNR and FQNEAQ (reference sequence). The CDR3 has 11 amino acids. V lost 2 bases, J lost 7 bases, and 6 bases lay in between. The CDR3 region has the DNA TGTGCCAGCAGCTTACACTGGGAGCAGTACTTC. Translation gives CASSLHWEQYF.

This clonotype has a handful of counts. The V call is TRBV20-1, the J call TRBJ2-3, with 9 bases lining up with TRBD1. Germline trimming cut 8 bases from V and 2 bases from J; bases unmatched to any gene: 8. Per the germline V gene, CDR1 is DFQATT and CDR2 is SNEGSKA (reference sequence). The CDR3 sequence is 14 residues long. CDR3 DNA sequence: TGCAGTTCGTCCGGGACAGGGTACACAGATACGCAGTATTTT. Encoded protein: CSSSGTGYTDTQYF.

This clonotype appeared a few times. The chain combines TRBV29-1 with TRBJ2-1; D might be TRBD1 (6 bases). V lost 7 bases, J lost 8 bases, and 15 bases lay in between. Germline V lookup: CDR1 SQVTM, CDR2 ANQGSEA. The CDR3 is made up of 12 amino acids. The CDR3 reads CSANRQADEQFF. The CDR3 coding sequence is TGCAGCGCCAACCGACAGGCCGATGAGCAGTTCTTC.

The chain is built from TRBV9 and TRBJ2-2, with D tentatively TRBD1 or TRBD2 (6 bases each). Trimming removed 1 base from V and 4 bases from J, with 14 bases in between. In germline, CDR1 is SGDLS, CDR2 YYNGEE. The CDR3 runs 16 residues. The CDR3 spells CASSVRGADPTGELFF. CDR3 DNA sequence: TGTGCCAGCAGCGTAAGGGGGGCAGACCCCACCGGGGAGCTGTTTTTT.

CDR3 residues: CASSLADRSIHNEQFF. As DNA, the CDR3 is TGCGCCAGCAGCTTGGCCGATCGATCGATTCACAATGAGCAGTTCTTC. The chain links TRBV5-1 to TRBJ2-1; D call uncertain. With 0 bases removed from V and 5 bases from J, the gap between germline ends came to 15 bases. There are 16 residues in the CDR3. In germline, CDR1 is SGHRS, CDR2 YFSETQ.

This clonotype was seen a handful of times. The genes are TRBV11-2 and TRBJ2-1; D may be TRBD2 (6 bases). V was pared by 0 bases and J by 5 bases, with 11 bases between. The germline gives CDR1 SGHAT, CDR2 FQNNGV. This CDR3 comprises 15 residues. CDR3 loop: CASSLERTTHNEQFF. The CDR3 DNA sequence: TGTGCCAGCAGCTTAGAGCGGACTACTCACAATGAGCAGTTCTTC.

This clonotype was detected ten times or more. This sequence joins TRBV20-1 and TRBJ2-4; D possibly corresponds to TRBD1 (6 bases). CDR1 and CDR2 from the germline V gene are DFQATT and SNEGSKA (reference sequence). This CDR3 is built from 13 residues. V lost 5 bases and J lost 6, with 14 bases in between. The CDR3, as DNA: TGCAGTGCTTCTCAGGGGATGTCAAACATTCAGTACTTC. As protein: CSASQGMSNIQYF.

The J gene is TRBJ2-1, the V gene TRBV12-3 or TRBV12-4, with 14 bases aligning to TRBD2. The CDR3 runs to 16 residues. J was trimmed by 10 bases and V by 6 bases; bases with no gene match: 11. The CDR3 sequence is CASRHSGLAGGGEQFF. The CDR3 region has the DNA TGTGCCAGCAGGCATTCAGGACTAGCGGGAGGAGGCGAGCAGTTCTTC.

There are a few counts of this clonotype. The chain combines TRBV10-3 with TRBJ2-2, with D uncertain. The germline V and J ends were trimmed by 3 bases and 0 bases, with 5 bases remaining between them. The CDR3 contains 14 residues. The germline gives CDR1 ENHRY, CDR2 SYGVKD. CDR3 sequence (DNA): TGTGCCATCAGTGACACCCCGAACACCGGGGAGCTGTTTTTT. Its translation: CAISDTPNTGELFF.

In this sample, this clonotype turned up many times. The chain uses TRBV5-1 and TRBJ1-2; D not certain. V was pared by 2 bases and J by 4 bases, with 6 bases between. The CDR3 extends over 12 amino acids. The germline CDR1 and CDR2 sequences are SGHRS and YFSETQ. The CDR3 DNA reads TGCGCCAGCAGCTTTGAGAGCTATGGCTACACCTTC. Encoded protein: CASSFESYGYTF. Full variable domain (remainder filled in from reference TRBV5-1 and TRBJ1-2): KAGVTQTPRYLIKTRGQQVTLSCSPISGHRSVSWYQQTPGQGLQFLFEYFSETQRNKGNFPGRFSGRQFSNSRSEMNVSTLELGDSALYLCASSFESYGYTFGSGTRLTVV.

This clonotype has only a few counts. The chain employs TRBV6-1 and TRBJ2-3; D is tentatively TRBD1 or TRBD2 (5 bases each). Germline V gives CDR1 MNHNS, CDR2 SASEGT. Trimming stripped 0 bases from V and 4 bases from J, with 14 bases between. The length of the CDR3 is 16 residues. In nucleotides, the CDR3 is TGTGCCAGCAGTGAAGCGCTTCTAGTGGGACCAGATACGCAGTATTTT. It translates to CASSEALLVGPDTQYF.

This clonotype was detected only a few times. V and J are TRBV7-8 and TRBJ1-5, with 7 positions matching TRBD1. V gave up 5 bases and J gave up 6 bases; unmatched junction bases: 7. Germline assignment: CDR1 SGHVS and CDR2 FQNEAQ. The CDR3 length is 14 residues. The CDR3 region has the DNA TGTGCCAGCAGCGCAGACAGGGCGGCTCAGCCCCAGCATTTT. This translates into CASSADRAAQPQHF.

This clonotype occurred a few times. This chain connects TRBV12-3 or TRBV12-4 to TRBJ2-1; no reliable D call. Trimming left V 5 bases short and J 9 bases short, with 11 bases between. The CDR3 extends over 12 amino acids. CDR3 nucleotide sequence: TGTGCCAGCAGTCCCAACTATGGTGAGCAGTTCTTC. Its translation: CASSPNYGEQFF.

The rearrangement joins TRBV11-2 to TRBJ1-4; 8 bases align to TRBD1. CDR3 size: 16 residues. The V gene's germline CDR1 is SGHAT and CDR2 FQNNGV. V lost 4 bases, J lost 5 bases, and 9 bases stayed unmatched. The CDR3 here is CASSSRTGQANEKLFF. The DNA for the CDR3 is TGTGCCAGCAGCTCGCGGACAGGGCAGGCGAATGAAAAACTGTTTTTT. Full variable domain (rest looked up from reference TRBV11-2 and TRBJ1-4): EAGVAQSPRYKIIEKRQSVAFWCNPISGHATLYWYQQILGQGPKLLIQFQNNGVVDDSQLPKDRFSAERLKGVDSTLKIQPAKLEDSAVYLCASSSRTGQANEKLFFGSGTQLSVL.

This clonotype was recorded once. The J gene is TRBJ2-5, the V gene TRBV30; weak D call: TRBD1 (7 bases). V was trimmed by 2 bases and J by 5 bases, leaving 12 bases between them. CDR3 length: 13 amino acids. CDR1 is GTSNPN and CDR2 is SVGIG in the germline V gene (reference sequence). CDR3 DNA sequence: TGTGCCTGGAGTCGGCAGGGGGGTGAGACCCAGTACTTC. It specifies CAWSRQGGETQYF.

This clonotype was counted a few times. The chain couples TRBV5-1 to TRBJ2-7; TRBD1 agrees at 7 bases. This CDR3 spans 14 amino acids. V shed 0 bases, J shed 4 bases, and the junction held 4 bases outside the gene matches. Germline V gene data show CDR1 as SGHRS and CDR2 as YFSETQ. The CDR3 sequence is CASSLEQGLYEQYF. As DNA, the CDR3 is TGCGCCAGCAGCTTGGAACAGGGGCTGTACGAGCAGTACTTC.

This clonotype came up a few times. This chain connects TRBV5-4 to TRBJ2-3; TRBD2 aligns across 11 bases. Germline V lookup: CDR1 SGHNT, CDR2 YYREEE (reference sequence). This CDR3 has 16 residues. V dropped 4 bases and J dropped 2; count of bases not matched to a gene: 6. The DNA for the CDR3 is TGTGCCAGCAGCGCGCGACTAGCGGGGTCCACAGATACGCAGTATTTT. Its protein product is CASSARLAGSTDTQYF.

This clonotype was seen only a few times. V is TRBV6-2 or TRBV6-3 and J is TRBJ2-7; 7 bases are shared with TRBD1. V shed 4 bases and J 0 bases; nucleotides not matched to a gene: 3. The CDR3 is 14 residues long. CDR1 MNHEY and CDR2 SVGEGT come from the germline V gene. The CDR3 is CASSSGTASYEQYF. The CDR3 nucleotides are TGTGCCAGCAGTTCCGGGACAGCCTCCTACGAGCAGTACTTC.

This chain joins TRBV6-8 and TRBJ2-7; D is uncertain. Between the trimmed V and J ends, which lost 8 bases and 3 bases, there was a span of 17 bases. Germline V gene data show CDR1 as MNHGY and CDR2 as SAAAGT. The CDR3 contains 14 residues. CDR3 residues: CASSNQENFYEQYF. CDR3 coding DNA: TGTGCCAGCTCAAACCAGGAGAACTTCTACGAGCAGTACTTC.

V is TRBV20-1 and J is TRBJ2-1; possible D gene TRBD1, 5 bases. Trimming stripped 0 bases from V and 6 bases from J, with 9 bases between. CDR3 size: 13 residues. Germline V gene lookup returns CDR1 DFQATT and CDR2 SNEGSKA (reference sequence). The CDR3 DNA reads TGCAGTGCTAGAGAAGGGGTCGTCAATGAGCAGTTCTTC. Its translation: CSAREGVVNEQFF.

This chain uses TRBV10-3 with TRBJ1-6; D is ambiguous. The CDR3 runs 15 residues. Germline V gene lookup returns CDR1 ENHRY and CDR2 SYGVKD. Trimming pared 7 bases from V and 0 bases from J, leaving 10 bases between. This chain's CDR3 is CAITEDSSYNSPLHF. CDR3 in DNA: TGTGCCATCACTGAAGATAGCTCCTATAATTCACCCCTCCACTTT.

This clonotype was counted a few times. This chain joins TRBV10-1 and TRBJ2-1; no clear D gene. This CDR3 has 12 amino acids. V lost 8 bases, J lost 1 base, and 6 bases lay in between. The germline V gene encodes CDR1 WNHNN and CDR2 SYGVQD (reference sequence). CDR3 coding DNA: TGCGCCAGCGGGGAATCCTACAATGAGCAGTTCTTC. Protein sequence: CASGESYNEQFF.

The chain has TRBV10-3 and TRBJ1-1; no clear D. CDR1 ENHRY and CDR2 SYGVKD come from the germline V gene. Trimming took off 8 bases at V and 0 bases at J, with 10 bases between the two ends. The length of the CDR3 is 13 residues. For the CDR3, the DNA is TGTGCCATCGGTACAGCCATGAACACTGAAGCTTTCTTT. Encoded protein: CAIGTAMNTEAFF.

In DNA form, the CDR3 reads TGCAGTGCTAGAGAGGCCAGAAACTATGGCTACACCTTC. This encodes CSAREARNYGYTF. This rearrangement joins TRBV20-1 to TRBJ1-2; D gene unclear. The V gene lost 0 bases and the J gene lost 2 bases, with 7 bases spanning the gap. The germline V gene has CDR1 DFQATT and CDR2 SNEGSKA (reference sequence). CDR3 length equals 13 residues.